Shown below are 17 T cell receptor beta chains from a single sample sequenced in a study of blood T cell repertoires in COVID-19. The method was immunoSEQ multiplex PCR; TCRdb's version includes in-frame clones alone and lacks a portion of them. The table includes some 120,000 clones, about 80% detected once. Sequencing was done on a sample of peripheral blood. Receptors were obtained from a human donor in a cohort sampled during active COVID-19.

The chain carries TRBV27 and TRBJ2-7; 7 bases agree with TRBD1. V was pared by 8 bases and J by 0 bases, with 7 bases of the junction left unmatched. Germline assignment: CDR1 MNHEY and CDR2 SMNVEV (reference sequence). CDR3 length equals 14 residues. The CDR3: CASGERDSSYEQYF. CDR3 sequence (DNA): TGTGCCAGCGGGGAGAGGGACAGCTCCTACGAGCAGTACTTC.

This chain uses TRBV5-1 with TRBJ1-3; D call uncertain. The V end lost 2 bases, the J end lost 1 base, and 7 bases lay between the germline ends. The CDR3 is made up of 14 amino acids. Germline V lookup: CDR1 SGHRS, CDR2 YFSETQ. The CDR3 nucleotides are TGCGCCAGCAGCTTAGAGCATTCTGGAAACACCATATATTTT. It codes for CASSLEHSGNTIYF. The full variable domain, in which reference TRBV5-1 and TRBJ1-3 provide the parts outside the CDR3, is KAGVTQTPRYLIKTRGQQVTLSCSPISGHRSVSWYQQTPGQGLQFLFEYFSETQRNKGNFPGRFSGRQFSNSRSEMNVSTLELGDSALYLCASSLEHSGNTIYFGEGSWLTVV.

The genes are TRBV7-2 and TRBJ2-7; TRBD2 aligns across 8 bases. Germline-derived CDR1 and CDR2 are SGHTA and FQGNSA. Germline trimming cut 3 bases from V and 2 bases from J; bases unmatched to any gene: 6. There are 15 residues in the CDR3. The CDR3 region has the DNA TGTGCCAGCAGCTTTAGCGGGGCCAGAACCTACGAGCAGTACTTC. It is translated as CASSFSGARTYEQYF.

The rearrangement joins TRBV28 to TRBJ2-5; 7 bases line up with TRBD2. The CDR3 loop spans 14 amino acids. Germline V lookup: CDR1 MDHEN, CDR2 SYDVKM. The trim removed 3 bases at V and 5 bases at J, leaving 6 bases unmatched. CDR3 sequence reads: CASSFGLGPETQYF. In DNA form, the CDR3 reads TGTGCCAGCAGTTTCGGACTAGGGCCTGAGACCCAGTACTTC.

The chain employs TRBV6-5 and TRBJ1-1; no clear D. V was pared by 5 bases and J by 0 bases, with 10 bases between. This CDR3 has 14 amino acids. Germline CDR1 MNHEY, CDR2 SVGAGI. CDR3 nucleotides: TGTGCCAGCAGTAGACAAGGTATGAACACTGAAGCTTTCTTT. This gives the protein CASSRQGMNTEAFF.

The rearrangement links TRBV30 to TRBJ2-3; D might be TRBD1 (6 bases). CDR1 is GTSNPN and CDR2 is SVGIG in the germline V gene (reference sequence). This CDR3 region has 14 residues. The ends were cut back, 2 bases at V and 1 base at J, with 10 bases in the middle. The CDR3 sequence: CAWSKDRGTDTQYF. In DNA, the CDR3 is TGTGCCTGGAGTAAGGACAGAGGCACAGATACGCAGTATTTT.

The chain has TRBV18 and TRBJ1-2; 9 nucleotides agree with TRBD1. The germline CDR1 and CDR2 sequences are KGHSH and LQKENI. J gave up 3 bases and V 4 bases, and 3 bases lay outside the gene matches. The CDR3 contains 14 residues. The CDR3 protein is CASSLGQGDYGYTF. For the CDR3, the DNA is TGTGCCAGCTCACTGGGACAGGGAGACTATGGCTACACCTTC.

This chain uses TRBV27 with TRBJ1-2; 10 bases align to TRBD1. Losses at the gene ends were 2 bases for V and 6 bases for J; bases not matched to a gene: 9. Germline V gene sequence: CDR1 MNHEY, CDR2 SMNVEV (reference sequence). The CDR3 is 16 residues long. CDR3 region: CASSLLGDRGADGYTF. The CDR3 DNA follows: TGTGCCAGCAGTTTACTAGGGGACAGGGGAGCCGATGGCTACACCTTC.

The J gene is TRBJ1-1, the V gene TRBV6-5; no clear D. The CDR3 length is 14 residues. Germline values: CDR1 MNHEY, CDR2 SVGAGI. Trimming took 6 bases from V and 1 from J, leaving 12 bases between them. CDR3 residues: CASRLRRSNTEAFF. Written as DNA, the CDR3 is TGTGCCAGCAGATTGAGGCGGTCGAACACTGAAGCTTTCTTT.

This chain joins TRBV29-1 and TRBJ2-7; perhaps TRBD2 as D (5 bases). Germline lookup yields CDR1 SQVTM and CDR2 ANQGSEA. The CDR3 spans 12 residues. The CDR3 spells CGVGESSYEQYF. In DNA, the CDR3 is TGCGGGGTCGGGGAATCCTCCTACGAGCAGTACTTC.

The rearrangement joins TRBV7-9 to TRBJ1-6; D call uncertain. V was cut by 6 bases and J by 3 bases, with 9 bases left in between. The CDR3 is made up of 14 amino acids. The V gene's germline CDR1 is SEHNR and CDR2 FQNEAQ (reference sequence). The CDR3 region is CASSPTVYNSPLHF. In nucleotides, the CDR3 is TGTGCCAGCAGTCCCACAGTCTATAATTCACCCCTCCACTTT.

In its sample, this clone was seen a few times. The genes are TRBV5-6 and TRBJ1-2; D is ambiguous. The CDR3 has 12 residues. V shed 1 base and J shed 8 bases, with 9 bases lying between them. Germline V gives CDR1 SGHDT, CDR2 YYEEEE. The CDR3 loop is CASSLSPLGYTF. The CDR3 DNA follows: TGTGCCAGCAGCTTGAGCCCCCTAGGCTACACCTTC.

The V call is TRBV24-1, the J call TRBJ2-1, with 13 bases identical to TRBD2. Germline V lookup: CDR1 KGHDR, CDR2 SFDVKD. There are 15 residues in the CDR3. V trimming: 4 bases; J trimming: 5 bases; junction bases outside the gene matches: 1. CDR3 loop: CATSEGLAGNNEQFF. CDR3 in DNA: TGTGCCACCAGTGAGGGACTAGCGGGGAACAATGAGCAGTTCTTC.

The chain uses TRBV14 and TRBJ2-7, with D hard to call. Deletions cut 4 bases from V and 3 bases from J, with 19 bases between. Germline values: CDR1 SGHDN, CDR2 FVKESK. The CDR3 consists of 16 residues. The CDR3 loop reads CASSPAGSLNNYEQYF. CDR3 coding DNA: TGTGCCAGCAGCCCTGCAGGTTCTCTGAACAACTACGAGCAGTACTTC.

The chain employs TRBV5-1 and TRBJ1-2; D call uncertain. Germline CDR1 and CDR2: SGHRS and YFSETQ. With 0 bases removed from V and 4 bases from J, the gap between germline ends came to 7 bases. CDR3 size: 13 residues. As DNA, the CDR3 is TGCGCCAGCAGCTTGGAACAGTTCTATGGCTACACCTTC. Translation: CASSLEQFYGYTF.

This clone is medium-sized (0.01 to 0.1%) by share. The chain carries TRBV19 and TRBJ2-7; 8 bases agree with TRBD2. The CDR3 is 16 residues long. V trimming: 6 bases; J trimming: 2 bases; junction bases outside the gene matches: 12. CDR1 LNHDA and CDR2 SQIVND come from the germline V gene (reference sequence). This chain's CDR3 is CASRPNSGGTTYEQYF. The CDR3 DNA is TGTGCCAGTAGACCAAACAGCGGGGGAACGACCTACGAGCAGTACTTC.

CDR3 sequence: CASLHRDGYTF. The CDR3, as DNA: TGTGCCAGCTTACACAGGGATGGCTACACCTTC. The J gene is TRBJ1-2, the V gene TRBV25-1; tentatively, D is TRBD1 (6 bases). In germline, CDR1 is MGHDK, CDR2 SYGVNS. The CDR3 spans 11 residues. V was shortened by 8 bases and J by 6 bases, with 10 bases between the two germline ends.